This T cell receptor beta chain was recovered during a study of cytomegalovirus exposure and HLA in healthy donors. Study at large: Per a later analysis, the roughly 690 first-cohort and 120 validation repertoires shared one platform.

Sequencing was performed with immunoSEQ multiplex PCR; in TCRdb, only in-frame clones are kept and a portion is missing. This table holds about 150,000 clones, 94% found once. Study-wide results and caveats: A classifier reportedly called cytomegalovirus status with high sensitivity and specificity. Most TCR sequences were rare, but some public TCRs occurred in many donors.

Donors came from a validation cohort of approximately 110 subjects, distinct from the first 666-subject cohort. Worth noting for this clone: What it binds is unknown.

Material: PBMCs. The sequence was collected from a young man in good health and CMV-seropositive.

CDR3 protein: CASSPGQSSYNEQFF. CDR3 nucleotides: TGCGCCAGCAGCCCCGGACAGAGCTCCTACAATGAGCAGTTCTTC. The chain recombines TRBV5-1 with TRBJ2-1; possibly TRBD1 for D (6 bases). The CDR3 runs 15 residues. The germline CDR1 and CDR2 sequences are SGHRS and YFSETQ. The germline V and J ends were trimmed by 4 bases and 0 bases, with 11 bases remaining between them.